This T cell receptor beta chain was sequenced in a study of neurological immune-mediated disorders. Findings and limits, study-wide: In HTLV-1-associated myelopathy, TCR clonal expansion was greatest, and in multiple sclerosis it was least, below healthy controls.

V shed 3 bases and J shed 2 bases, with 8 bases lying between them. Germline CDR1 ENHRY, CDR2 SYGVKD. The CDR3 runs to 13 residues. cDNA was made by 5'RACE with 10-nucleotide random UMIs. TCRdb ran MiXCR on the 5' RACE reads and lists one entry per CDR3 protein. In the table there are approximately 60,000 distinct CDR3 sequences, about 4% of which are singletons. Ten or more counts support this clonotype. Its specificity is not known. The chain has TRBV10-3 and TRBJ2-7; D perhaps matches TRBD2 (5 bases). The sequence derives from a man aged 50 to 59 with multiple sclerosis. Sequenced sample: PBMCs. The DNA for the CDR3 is TGTGCCATCAGTGAACGGGGTACCTACGAGCAGTACTTC. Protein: CAISERGTYEQYF.